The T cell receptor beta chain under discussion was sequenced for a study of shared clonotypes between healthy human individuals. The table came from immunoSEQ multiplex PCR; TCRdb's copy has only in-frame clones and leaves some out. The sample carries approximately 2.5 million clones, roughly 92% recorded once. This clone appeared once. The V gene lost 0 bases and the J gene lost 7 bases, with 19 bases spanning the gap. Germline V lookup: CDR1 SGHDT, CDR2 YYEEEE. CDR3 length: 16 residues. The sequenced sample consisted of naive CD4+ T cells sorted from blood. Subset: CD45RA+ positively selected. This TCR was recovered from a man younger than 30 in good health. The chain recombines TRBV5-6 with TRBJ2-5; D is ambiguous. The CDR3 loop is CASSLAGLSSILTQYF. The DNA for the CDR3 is TGTGCCAGCAGCTTGGCCGGGTTGTCTAGTATCTTGACCCAGTACTTC.